A selection of T cell receptor beta chains follows, all from one sample in a study of shared clonotypes between healthy human individuals. The assay was immunoSEQ multiplex PCR, and TCRdb's table has in-frame clones only and misses some. The repertoire holds 2 million to 3 million clones, under 95% seen once, with approximately 0.35% in the top ten. Sample: naive CD4+ T cells from PBMCs. The origin of the receptors is a man aged 18-30 years in good health. Some clones in this sample may be carry-over from other donors' samples. CDR3s include the opening cysteine and the closing phenylalanine or tryptophan. D genes are given only for firm matches. Some rows mark clone size as missing; the rest say once, few, many or name a class of expanded clone.

CDR3nt	CDR3aa	d_gene	len	j_gene	abundance	v_gene
TGTGCCAGCAGCAACCTTCGCGGGGTTGGGACAGATACGCAGTATTTT	CASSNLRGVGTDTQYF	NA	16	TRBJ2-3	NA	TRBV18
TGTGCCAGCAGCTCCGGGGGGTCTGGGGCCAACGTCCTGACTTTC	CASSSGGSGANVLTF	TRBD2	15	TRBJ2-6	NA	TRBV7-2
TGTGCCTGGCGATTATCCGGGACAGGGCGGTATGGCTACACCTTC	CAWRLSGTGRYGYTF	TRBD1	15	TRBJ1-2	NA	TRBV30
TGTGCCAGCAGTTACAGCGGAGCCCAGACCCAGTACTTC	CASSYSGAQTQYF	NA	13	TRBJ2-5	once	TRBV25-1
TGTGCCACCAGCAGAGGAGGGGCAGATACGCAGTATTTT	CATSRGGADTQYF	NA	13	TRBJ2-3	NA	TRBV15
TGTGCCAGCAGGGGACCGAACACCGGGGAGCTGTTTTTT	CASRGPNTGELFF	NA	13	TRBJ2-2	NA	TRBV28
TGTGCCAGTAGTGCACATCTGAGGTCTAGCGGACTTTTAAGCTCCTACAATGAGCAGTTCTTC	CASSAHLRSSGLLSSYNEQFF	TRBD2	21	TRBJ2-1	NA	TRBV19
TGCGCCAGCAGCCGCTTTACCGGGACAGGGGTTTCCTACGAGCAGTACTTC	CASSRFTGTGVSYEQYF	TRBD1	17	TRBJ2-7	once	TRBV4-3
TGTGCCAGCAGCCTTCGGACAGGGGGCTTGACCCAGTACTTC	CASSLRTGGLTQYF	TRBD1	14	TRBJ2-5	NA	TRBV7-6
TGCAGCGGCGGGGGACTAGCGGGAGGGCCGGGCACCGGGGAGCTGTTTTTT	CSGGGLAGGPGTGELFF	TRBD2	17	TRBJ2-2	once	TRBV29-1
TGTGCCAGCAGCTTAGGTCCGTTGACCGGGGAGCTGTTTTTT	CASSLGPLTGELFF	NA	14	TRBJ2-2	NA	TRBV7-9
TGTGCCAGCAGTGATCCGGGGGCACCGAACACTGAAGCTTTCTTT	CASSDPGAPNTEAFF	NA	15	TRBJ1-1	NA	TRBV6-1
TGTGCCATCAAGAGGGAGAATGGTGGAAACACCATATATTTT	CAIKRENGGNTIYF	NA	14	TRBJ1-3	NA	TRBV10-3
TGTGCCAGCAGCACTAGGAATAGGGGATGGGATGGCTACACCTTC	CASSTRNRGWDGYTF	NA	15	TRBJ1-2	NA	TRBV7-2
TGCAGCGCCCCGTCCGTCCCGACCGGGGAGCTGTTTTTT	CSAPSVPTGELFF	NA	13	TRBJ2-2	NA	TRBV29-1
TGTGCCAGCAGGCCCCCCGGGATCTATGGCTACACCTTC	CASRPPGIYGYTF	NA	13	TRBJ1-2	NA	TRBV6-1
TGTGCCAGCAGCTTTTCAGGGGGCACAGATACGCAGTATTTT	CASSFSGGTDTQYF	NA	14	TRBJ2-3	NA	TRBV7-9
TGTGCCAGCTCACCACAGGGGAGACATGAAAAACTGTTTTTT	CASSPQGRHEKLFF	NA	14	TRBJ1-4	NA	TRBV18
TGCGCCAGCAGCTTGTTTAGCGGGGTTAGCACAGATACGCAGTATTTT	CASSLFSGVSTDTQYF	TRBD2	16	TRBJ2-3	NA	TRBV5-1
TGTGCCAGCAGCTCCAGACTCGCAGCCTCCTACAATGAGCAGTTCTTC	CASSSRLAASYNEQFF	NA	16	TRBJ2-1	NA	TRBV6-4
TGCGCCAGCAGCTTGTCTGGGGGTAGGAGCACTGAAGCTTTCTTT	CASSLSGGRSTEAFF	NA	15	TRBJ1-1	NA	TRBV5-1
TGTGCCAGCAGTTTATGGACAGGGATCATGTATGGCTACACCTTC	CASSLWTGIMYGYTF	TRBD1	15	TRBJ1-2	NA	TRBV28
TGTGCCAGCAGTCCACACGGGTCTCAGCCCCAGCATTTT	CASSPHGSQPQHF	NA	13	TRBJ1-5	NA	TRBV6-6
TGTGCCAGCAGCTTGTGGGGAGGCTCCTACAATGAGCAGTTCTTC	CASSLWGGSYNEQFF	NA	15	TRBJ2-1	NA	TRBV5-8
TGTGCCAGCAGCGTAGAGGTGGGGACGTACGAGCAGTACTTC	CASSVEVGTYEQYF	NA	14	TRBJ2-7	NA	TRBV9
TGTGCCAGGGGTGGACTGTCCTACGAGCAGTACTTC	CARGGLSYEQYF	NA	12	TRBJ2-7	NA	TRBV2
TGTGCCAGCAGCCAAGGAGGGAGCACAGATACGCAGTATTTT	CASSQGGSTDTQYF	NA	14	TRBJ2-3	NA	TRBV14
TGCGCCTCCTTGGCTTTGACGACCGGGGAGCTGTTTTTT	CASLALTTGELFF	NA	13	TRBJ2-2	NA	TRBV5-1
TGTGCCAGCTCAACAGGGGACGCCCTCTACGAGCAGTACTTC	CASSTGDALYEQYF	TRBD1	14	TRBJ2-7	NA	TRBV18
TGTGCCAGCAGCTTAAATGAGGGGATCAGCACAGATACGCAGTATTTT	CASSLNEGISTDTQYF	NA	16	TRBJ2-3	once	TRBV7-3
NA	CASSKLWASGILGAQHF	NA	17	TRBJ1-5	few	TRBV21-1
TGTGCCAGCTCTCCCCGACTAGCGGGAGGGTACGAGCAGTACTTC	CASSPRLAGGYEQYF	TRBD2	15	TRBJ2-7	NA	TRBV18
TGTGCCAGCAGCTTGGGGCAGGGGTCTACCTACGAGCAGTACTTC	CASSLGQGSTYEQYF	NA	15	TRBJ2-7	NA	TRBV5-4
TGTGCCAGCAGCTACTCGGGACTAGCGTTGTATGAGCAGTTCTTC	CASSYSGLALYEQFF	TRBD2	15	TRBJ2-1	NA	TRBV11-1
TGTGCCACGCGGCGGGGGGTTAGCAATCAGCCCCAGCATTTT	CATRRGVSNQPQHF	NA	14	TRBJ1-5	NA	TRBV5-8
TGTGCCAGTAGTATAGGTGGGTTAAGGGGTCAGCCCCAGCATTTT	CASSIGGLRGQPQHF	NA	15	TRBJ1-5	NA	TRBV19
TGCGCCAGCAGCCCCGGGACAGAACAAGAGACCCAGTACTTC	CASSPGTEQETQYF	TRBD1	14	TRBJ2-5	few	TRBV5-1
TGCAGCGTTGGAGGGGGAGGGCCCTACGAGCAGTACTTC	CSVGGGGPYEQYF	NA	13	TRBJ2-7	NA	TRBV29-1
TGTGCCAGCAGCGTAGCCAGTAATGCAGATACGCAGTATTTT	CASSVASNADTQYF	NA	14	TRBJ2-3	NA	TRBV9
TGTGCCAGCAGCTTATACGGTAAAGCGGGAGCAGTGAGGGAGCAGTACTTC	CASSLYGKAGAVREQYF	TRBD2	17	TRBJ2-7	NA	TRBV11-2
TGCAGCGTTGAAAGGACAGGGATCGGCCAAGAGACCCAGTACTTC	CSVERTGIGQETQYF	TRBD1	15	TRBJ2-5	NA	TRBV29-1
TGTGCCAGTACTCTCTCATGGGGGGTTGGAGAGACCCAGTACTTC	CASTLSWGVGETQYF	NA	15	TRBJ2-5	NA	TRBV19
TGCGCCCCAAGCCCCAGGGAGCGGACGCAGTATTTT	CAPSPRERTQYF	NA	12	TRBJ2-3	NA	TRBV23-1
TGTGCCAGTAGTAGTGGGACTATACCTTCCTACGAGCAGTACTTC	CASSSGTIPSYEQYF	TRBD2	15	TRBJ2-7	once	TRBV19
TGTGCCAGCAGCGGGACCCGGAATCAGCCCCAGCATTTT	CASSGTRNQPQHF	NA	13	TRBJ1-5	NA	TRBV5-5
TGTGCCAGTAGTAGATGGGCTAGCGGGCTTAGCTCCTACAATGAGCAGTTCTTC	CASSRWASGLSSYNEQFF	TRBD2	18	TRBJ2-1	NA	TRBV19
TGCGCCAGCAGCTCCGGACAGGCCCATTCTAACTATGGCTACACCTTC	CASSSGQAHSNYGYTF	TRBD1	16	TRBJ1-2	NA	TRBV5-1
TGTGCCACCAGCAGAGGGACCTCGGACAGGGTGATCACTGAAGCTTTCTTT	CATSRGTSDRVITEAFF	TRBD1	17	TRBJ1-1	NA	TRBV15
TGTGCCAGCAGTTATTACGACAGGAGCACAGATACGCAGTATTTT	CASSYYDRSTDTQYF	NA	15	TRBJ2-3	once	TRBV6-5
TGTGCCAGCAGCCAACAATTAAATGAAAAACTGTTTTTT	CASSQQLNEKLFF	NA	13	TRBJ1-4	NA	TRBV28
TGTGCCAGCAGTTTGAGGGGACTACCTAAAGAGACCCAGTACTTC	CASSLRGLPKETQYF	TRBD2	15	TRBJ2-5	NA	TRBV28
TGTGCCAGCAGCTCAACAGGGGGCTATGGCTACACCTTC	CASSSTGGYGYTF	TRBD1	13	TRBJ1-2	NA	TRBV7-2
TGCGCCAGCAGCTTAGGGTCCTATCGCGGGAGAAGAGACTACAATGAGCAGTTCTTC	CASSLGSYRGRRDYNEQFF	TRBD2	19	TRBJ2-1	NA	TRBV5-1
TGTGCCAGCAGCCCAGGTGTGAGGTTGGGTGAGCAGTTCTTC	CASSPGVRLGEQFF	NA	14	TRBJ2-1	NA	TRBV11-2
TGTGCCAGCAGAGAGAACACCGGGGAGCTGTTTTTT	CASRENTGELFF	NA	12	TRBJ2-2	NA	TRBV2